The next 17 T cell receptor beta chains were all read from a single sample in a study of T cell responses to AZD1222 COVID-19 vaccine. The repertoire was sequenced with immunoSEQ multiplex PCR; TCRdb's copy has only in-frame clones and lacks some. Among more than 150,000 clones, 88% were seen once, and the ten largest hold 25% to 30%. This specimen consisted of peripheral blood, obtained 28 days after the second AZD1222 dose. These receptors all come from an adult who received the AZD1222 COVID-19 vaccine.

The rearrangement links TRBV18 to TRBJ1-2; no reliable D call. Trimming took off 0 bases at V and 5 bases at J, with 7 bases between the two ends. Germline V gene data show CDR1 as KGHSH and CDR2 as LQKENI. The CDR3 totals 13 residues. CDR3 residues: CASSPPIRYGYTF. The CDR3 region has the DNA TGTGCCAGCTCACCACCTATCCGTTATGGCTACACCTTC. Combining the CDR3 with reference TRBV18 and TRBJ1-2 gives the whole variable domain NAGVMQNPRHLVRRRGQEARLRCSPMKGHSHVYWYRQLPEEGLKFMVYLQKENIIDESGMPKERFSAEFPKEGPSILRIQQVVRGDSAAYFCASSPPIRYGYTFGSGTRLTVV.

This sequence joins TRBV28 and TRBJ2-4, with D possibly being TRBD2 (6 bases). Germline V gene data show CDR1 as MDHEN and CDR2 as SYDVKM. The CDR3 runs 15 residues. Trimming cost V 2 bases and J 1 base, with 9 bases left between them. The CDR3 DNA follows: TGTGCCAGCAGTTTAACGGGAGCGGCCAAAAACATTCAGTACTTC. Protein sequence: CASSLTGAAKNIQYF.

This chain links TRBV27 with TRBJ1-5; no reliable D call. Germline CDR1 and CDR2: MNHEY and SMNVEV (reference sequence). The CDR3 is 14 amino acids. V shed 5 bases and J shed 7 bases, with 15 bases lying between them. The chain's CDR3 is CASSPVKGRQPQHF. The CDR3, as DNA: TGTGCCAGCAGTCCCGTCAAAGGGAGGCAGCCCCAGCATTTT.

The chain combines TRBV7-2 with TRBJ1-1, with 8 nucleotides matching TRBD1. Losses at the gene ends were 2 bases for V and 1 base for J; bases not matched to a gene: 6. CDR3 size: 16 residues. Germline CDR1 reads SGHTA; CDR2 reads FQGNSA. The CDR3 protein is CASSLLRQGTNTEAFF. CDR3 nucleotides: TGTGCCAGCAGCTTACTCCGACAGGGGACGAACACTGAAGCTTTCTTT. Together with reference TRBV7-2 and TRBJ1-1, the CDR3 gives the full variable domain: GAGVSQSPSNKVTEKGKDVELRCDPISGHTALYWYRQSLGQGLEFLIYFQGNSAPDKSGLPSDRFSAERTGGSVSTLTIQRTQQEDSAVYLCASSLLRQGTNTEAFFGQGTRLTVV.

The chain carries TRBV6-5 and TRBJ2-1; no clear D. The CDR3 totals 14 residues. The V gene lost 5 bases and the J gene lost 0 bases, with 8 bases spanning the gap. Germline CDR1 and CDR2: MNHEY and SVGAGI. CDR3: CASSLESSYNEQFF. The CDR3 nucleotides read TGTGCCAGCAGTCTCGAAAGCTCCTACAATGAGCAGTTCTTC.

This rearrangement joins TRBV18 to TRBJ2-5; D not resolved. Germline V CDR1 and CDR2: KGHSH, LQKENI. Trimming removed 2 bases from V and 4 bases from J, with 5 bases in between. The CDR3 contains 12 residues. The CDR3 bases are TGTGCCAGCTCACCATCTGGAGAGACCCAGTACTTC. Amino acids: CASSPSGETQYF.

The CDR3 nucleotides are TGTGCCAGCAGTTTAAATCCCGCCTTAGCGGGAGCGTCCTACGAGCAGTACTTC. It codes for CASSLNPALAGASYEQYF. The J gene is TRBJ2-7, the V gene TRBV28; 9 positions match TRBD2. V was pared by 2 bases and J by 1 base, with 12 bases of the junction left unmatched. The CDR3 extends over 18 amino acids. CDR1 and CDR2 from the germline V gene are MDHEN and SYDVKM.

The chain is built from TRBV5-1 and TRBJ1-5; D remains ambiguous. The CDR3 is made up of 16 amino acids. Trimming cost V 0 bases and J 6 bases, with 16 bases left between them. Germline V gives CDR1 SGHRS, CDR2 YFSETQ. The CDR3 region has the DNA TGCGCCAGCAGCTTGGCCCCAGGAGGCCCGGGTCAGCCCCAGCATTTT. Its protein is CASSLAPGGPGQPQHF. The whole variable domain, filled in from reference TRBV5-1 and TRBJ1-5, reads KAGVTQTPRYLIKTRGQQVTLSCSPISGHRSVSWYQQTPGQGLQFLFEYFSETQRNKGNFPGRFSGRQFSNSRSEMNVSTLELGDSALYLCASSLAPGGPGQPQHFGDGTRLSIL.

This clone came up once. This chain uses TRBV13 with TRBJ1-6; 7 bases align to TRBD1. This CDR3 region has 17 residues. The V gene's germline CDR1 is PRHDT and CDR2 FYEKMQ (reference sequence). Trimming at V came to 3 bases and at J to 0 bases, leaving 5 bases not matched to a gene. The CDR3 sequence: CASSFSGGSSYNSPLHF. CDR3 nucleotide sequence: TGTGCCAGCAGCTTTTCAGGGGGAAGCTCCTATAATTCACCCCTCCACTTT.

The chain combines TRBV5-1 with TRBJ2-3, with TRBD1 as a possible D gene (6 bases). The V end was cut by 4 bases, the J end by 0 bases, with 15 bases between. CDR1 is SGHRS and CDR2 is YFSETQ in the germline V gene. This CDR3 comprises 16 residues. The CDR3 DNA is TGCGCCAGCAGCCCCGGACAGTCCTCTAGCACAGATACGCAGTATTTT. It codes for CASSPGQSSSTDTQYF.

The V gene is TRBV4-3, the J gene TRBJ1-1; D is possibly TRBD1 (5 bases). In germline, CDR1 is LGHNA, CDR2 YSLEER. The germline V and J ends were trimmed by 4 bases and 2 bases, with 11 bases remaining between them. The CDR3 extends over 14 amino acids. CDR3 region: CASSRTRSNTEAFF. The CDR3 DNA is TGCGCCAGCAGCCGGACAAGGAGCAACACTGAAGCTTTCTTT.

Here the CDR3 reads CASSQGTSGQETQYF. CDR3 sequence (DNA): TGCGCCAGCAGCCAAGGTACTAGCGGCCAAGAGACCCAGTACTTC. The chain employs TRBV4-3 and TRBJ2-5, with 8 bases aligning to TRBD2. Germline loops: CDR1 LGHNA, CDR2 YSLEER. Losses at the gene ends were 1 base for V and 1 base for J; bases not matched to a gene: 2. CDR3 length equals 15 residues.

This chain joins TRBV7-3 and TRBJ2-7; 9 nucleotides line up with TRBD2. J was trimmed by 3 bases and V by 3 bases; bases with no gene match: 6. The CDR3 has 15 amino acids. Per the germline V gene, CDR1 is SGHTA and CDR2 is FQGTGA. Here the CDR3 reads CASSLTSGAFYEQYF. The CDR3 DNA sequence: TGTGCCAGCAGCTTGACTAGCGGAGCTTTCTACGAGCAGTACTTC. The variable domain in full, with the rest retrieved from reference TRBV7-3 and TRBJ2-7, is GAGVSQTPSNKVTEKGKYVELRCDPISGHTALYWYRQSLGQGPEFLIYFQGTGAADDSGLPNDRFFAVRPEGSVSTLKIQRTERGDSAVYLCASSLTSGAFYEQYFGPGTRLTVT.

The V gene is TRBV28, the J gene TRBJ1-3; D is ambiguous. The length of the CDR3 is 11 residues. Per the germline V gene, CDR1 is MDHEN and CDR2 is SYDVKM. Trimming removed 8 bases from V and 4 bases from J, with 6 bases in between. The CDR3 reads CASASGNTIYF. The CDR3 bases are TGTGCCAGCGCGTCGGGAAACACCATATATTTT.

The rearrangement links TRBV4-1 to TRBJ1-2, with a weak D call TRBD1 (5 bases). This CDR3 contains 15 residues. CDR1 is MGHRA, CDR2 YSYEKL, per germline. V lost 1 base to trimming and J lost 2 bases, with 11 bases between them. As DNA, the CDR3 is TGCGCCAGCAGCCAAGCGGGGGGTCCCAACTATGGCTACACCTTC. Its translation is CASSQAGGPNYGYTF.

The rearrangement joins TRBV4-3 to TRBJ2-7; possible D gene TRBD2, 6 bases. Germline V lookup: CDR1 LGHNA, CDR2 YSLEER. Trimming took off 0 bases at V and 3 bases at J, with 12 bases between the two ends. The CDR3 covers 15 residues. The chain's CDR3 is CASSQDLGSGYEQYF. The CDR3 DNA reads TGCGCCAGCAGCCAAGATCTTGGTAGCGGCTACGAGCAGTACTTC.

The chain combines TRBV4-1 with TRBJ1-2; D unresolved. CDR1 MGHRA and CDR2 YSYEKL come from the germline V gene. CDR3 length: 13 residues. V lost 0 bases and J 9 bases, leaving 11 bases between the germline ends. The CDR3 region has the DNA TGCGCCAGCAGCCAAGATCCCGACCTCAGCTACACCTTC. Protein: CASSQDPDLSYTF.